The 22 T cell receptor beta chains given below trace back to one sample, sequenced in a study of CD8+ T cells in alopecia areata. The sample's treatment: oral pan-JAK inhibitor, 5-10 mg twice daily. Extracted from the samples, RNA was reverse transcribed into cDNA to serve as the sequencing template. Assay used: immunoSEQ multiplex PCR; TCRdb lists only in-frame clones, some missing. The data show about 180,000 clones, with around 49% seen just once and over 9.5% held by the top ten. The starting material was CD8+ T cells sorted from blood, obtained at week 52, from a patient treated with tofacitinib. These receptors were collected from a human donor with alopecia areata.

This clone was seen a handful of times. The chain employs TRBV6-5 and TRBJ1-5; D call uncertain. Germline-derived CDR1 and CDR2 are MNHEY and SVGAGI. Trimming stripped 6 bases from V and 2 bases from J, with 11 bases between. This CDR3 comprises 14 residues. The CDR3, as DNA: TGTGCCAGCAGCCTTACATCAGGCAATCAGCCCCAGCATTTT. Translating gives CASSLTSGNQPQHF.

The V gene is TRBV7-8, the J gene TRBJ2-1, with 10 bases that match TRBD2. There are 18 residues in the CDR3. Trimming took 4 bases from V and 2 from J; bases not matched to a gene: 11. The germline V gene encodes CDR1 SGHVS and CDR2 FQNEAQ. As DNA, the CDR3 is TGTGCCAGCAGCTCAGTGGCTAGCGGGGGATCGACCTACAATGAGCAGTTCTTC. Its translation: CASSSVASGGSTYNEQFF.

This chain links TRBV10-1 with TRBJ2-1; tentative D call: TRBD2 (5 bases). This CDR3 region has 13 residues. Looked up from germline, CDR1 is WNHNN and CDR2 is SYGVQD (reference sequence). Trimming pared 3 bases from V and 10 bases from J, leaving 13 bases between. DNA for the CDR3: TGCGCCAGCAGTGACCTCCGGACGGGAGAGCAGTTCTTC. It yields the protein CASSDLRTGEQFF.

This clone appeared a few times. This may come from a read error, since a much larger clone is one base off. This chain joins TRBV9 and TRBJ1-1; D unclear. CDR3 length: 13 amino acids. From germline, CDR1 is SGDLS and CDR2 YYNGEE. V lost 0 bases, J lost 1 base, and 4 bases lay in between. As DNA, the CDR3 is TGTGCCAGCAGCGTAGAAGGGAACACTGAAGCTTTCTTT. As protein: CASSVEGNTEAFF.

This CDR3 is CASSLENRAPAYEQYF. CDR3 DNA sequence: TGTGCCAGCAGCTTAGAAAACAGGGCTCCCGCCTACGAGCAGTACTTC. The chain is built from TRBV7-9 and TRBJ2-7; the D gene is possibly TRBD1 (6 bases). In germline, CDR1 is SEHNR, CDR2 FQNEAQ (reference sequence). Trimming cost V 1 base and J 2 bases, with 15 bases left between them. This CDR3 is 16 amino acids long.

This clone appeared a few times. The genes are TRBV4-1 and TRBJ1-5; D remains unclear. Germline CDR1 MGHRA, CDR2 YSYEKL. The CDR3 sequence is 15 residues long. V was pared by 1 base and J by 0 bases, with 7 bases between. CDR3 in DNA: TGCGCCAGCAGCCAAGCAGGCCGTAGCAATCAGCCCCAGCATTTT. Its translation is CASSQAGRSNQPQHF.

This clone has a handful of counts. The J gene is TRBJ1-1, the V gene TRBV5-6, with TRBD1 as a possible D gene (6 bases). Germline CDR1 is SGHDT and CDR2 is YYEEEE. The ends were cut back, 1 base at V and 3 bases at J, with 10 bases in the middle. There are 14 residues in the CDR3. Written as DNA, the CDR3 is TGTGCCAGCAGCTTGCGGCAGGGGTACACTGAAGCTTTCTTT. Translation: CASSLRQGYTEAFF.

The genes are TRBV7-9 and TRBJ2-3, with a tentative D call TRBD2 (6 bases). CDR1 is SEHNR and CDR2 is FQNEAQ in the germline V gene (reference sequence). Trimming took 8 bases from V and 2 from J, leaving 17 bases between them. CDR3 length: 15 residues. The CDR3 region is CASSGDLQNTDTQYF. Written as DNA, the CDR3 is TGTGCCAGCTCGGGAGATCTACAAAACACAGATACGCAGTATTTT. The whole variable domain, filled in from reference TRBV7-9 and TRBJ2-3, reads DTGVSQNPRHKITKRGQNVTFRCDPISEHNRLYWYRQTLGQGPEFLTYFQNEAQLEKSRLLSDRFSAERPKGSFSTLEIQRTEQGDSAMYLCASSGDLQNTDTQYFGPGTRLTVL.

V and J are TRBV14 and TRBJ1-2, with D possibly matching TRBD1 (5 bases). V shed 2 bases and J shed 8 bases, with 18 bases lying between them. There are 15 residues in the CDR3. Germline lookup yields CDR1 SGHDN and CDR2 FVKESK. CDR3 DNA: TGTGCCAGCAGCCAATGGGCGAGGGACCCTATGGGCTACACCTTC. It codes for CASSQWARDPMGYTF.

V and J are TRBV4-3 and TRBJ1-5; 7 positions match TRBD1. Germline V gives CDR1 LGHNA, CDR2 YSLEER. After removal of 3 bases from V and 0 bases from J, the junction contained 2 bases not matched to a gene. The CDR3 consists of 15 residues. The CDR3 nucleotides are TGCGCCAGCAGCCAGGACAGGAATAGCAATCAGCCCCAGCATTTT. Translation: CASSQDRNSNQPQHF.

V gene TRBV25-1 combines with J gene TRBJ1-4, with D unresolved. From germline, CDR1 is MGHDK and CDR2 SYGVNS. Between the trimmed V and J ends, which lost 1 base and 7 bases, there was a span of 13 bases. There are 15 residues in the CDR3. CDR3 nucleotides: TGTGCCAGCAGTGAATCGGGCCCTCGGAGTGAAAAACTGTTTTTT. Residues: CASSESGPRSEKLFF.

This clone is a singleton in its sample. This chain links TRBV13 with TRBJ2-1; a possible D gene is TRBD1 (6 bases). From germline, CDR1 is PRHDT and CDR2 FYEKMQ (reference sequence). CDR3 length equals 14 residues. V was clipped by 5 bases and J by 6 bases, with 14 bases between them. CDR3 in amino acids: CASSHGRRGNEQFF. Written as DNA, the CDR3 is TGTGCCAGCAGCCACGGGCGCAGGGGCAATGAGCAGTTCTTC.

This clone has just a few counts. The J gene is TRBJ2-7, the V gene TRBV30; D is uncertain. Germline-derived CDR1 and CDR2 are GTSNPN and SVGIG (reference sequence). This CDR3 contains 11 residues. The ends were cut back, 2 bases at V and 2 bases at J, with 4 bases in the middle. The CDR3 reads CAWSTTYEQYF. CDR3 in DNA: TGTGCCTGGAGTACCACCTACGAGCAGTACTTC.

V is TRBV5-6 and J is TRBJ1-5, with a weak D call TRBD1 (6 bases). The CDR3 contains 14 residues. V shed 3 bases and J shed 3 bases, with 10 bases lying between them. From germline, CDR1 is SGHDT and CDR2 YYEEEE. The CDR3, as DNA: TGTGCCAGCAGCTCCTCAGGGGACAATCAGCCCCAGCATTTT. Encoded protein: CASSSSGDNQPQHF.

This chain connects TRBV5-1 to TRBJ1-4; TRBD1 is a possible D gene (6 bases). The germline V and J ends were trimmed by 2 bases and 6 bases, with 14 bases remaining between them. The germline CDR1 and CDR2 sequences are SGHRS and YFSETQ. The CDR3 runs to 15 residues. CDR3 residues: CASSLTGTLYEKLFF. The CDR3 DNA follows: TGCGCCAGCAGCTTAACCGGGACACTGTATGAAAAACTGTTTTTT.

This clone came up once. V and J are TRBV6-5 and TRBJ1-5, with D possibly TRBD1 on 6 matching bases. CDR1 MNHEY and CDR2 SVGAGI come from the germline V gene. There are 15 residues in the CDR3. Trimming removed 4 bases at V and 2 bases at J, with 12 bases between. The CDR3, as DNA: TGTGCCAGCAGTTCGGGGGCTCCTGGCAATCAGCCCCAGCATTTT. This translates into CASSSGAPGNQPQHF.

In its sample, this clone ranks as medium-sized (0.01 to 0.1%). The chain joins TRBV4-3 to TRBJ1-4, with D unresolved. CDR3 length: 13 amino acids. CDR1 LGHNA and CDR2 YSLEER come from the germline V gene. V was trimmed by 4 bases and J by 0 bases, leaving 3 bases between them. The CDR3 nucleotides read TGCGCCAGCAGCCGGTCAACTAATGAAAAACTGTTTTTT. Its translation: CASSRSTNEKLFF.

The CDR3 DNA is TGTGCCATCAGTGAAGGATTGAGGGGCCTCGAAGCTTTCTTT. Protein product: CAISEGLRGLEAFF. The chain links TRBV10-3 to TRBJ1-1; a possible D gene is TRBD1 (5 bases). V was trimmed by 3 bases and J by 8 bases, leaving 16 bases between them. Germline V gives CDR1 ENHRY, CDR2 SYGVKD. The CDR3 loop spans 14 amino acids.

The table lists this clone with a few counts. The J gene is TRBJ1-2, the V gene TRBV7-9; maybe TRBD1 (5 bases). The V end was cut by 5 bases, the J end by 5 bases, with 18 bases between. This CDR3 spans 15 amino acids. Germline V gene data show CDR1 as SEHNR and CDR2 as FQNEAQ (reference sequence). The CDR3 DNA reads as TGTGCCAGCAGCCTTGGGGCGGGATTTCTATATGGCTACACCTTC. It translates to CASSLGAGFLYGYTF.

The V and J genes are TRBV7-2 and TRBJ2-3; D is ambiguous. V was pared by 6 bases and J by 5 bases, with 9 bases between. Germline CDR1 is SGHTA and CDR2 is FQGNSA. There are 12 residues in the CDR3. CDR3 DNA sequence: TGTGCCAGCAGTCGATTCGTAGATACGCAGTATTTT. Its translation: CASSRFVDTQYF.

The chain couples TRBV10-2 to TRBJ1-5; 7 bases fit TRBD1. This CDR3 region has 14 residues. V trimming: 3 bases; J trimming: 7 bases; junction bases outside the gene matches: 6. CDR1 is WSHSY and CDR2 is SAAADI in the germline V gene. CDR3 DNA sequence: TGCGCCAGCAGTGATGTAGGGGGCGGACAGCCCCAGCATTTT. Translated, it gives CASSDVGGGQPQHF.

This clone was counted between two and nine times. The chain joins TRBV5-1 to TRBJ2-7; D is possibly TRBD2 (5 bases). The CDR3 sequence is 15 residues long. V lost 0 bases, J lost 2 bases, and 12 bases lay in between. Germline CDR1 SGHRS, CDR2 YFSETQ. CDR3 residues: CASSLVGDPPYEQYF. The CDR3 DNA reads as TGCGCCAGCAGCTTGGTCGGGGATCCACCCTACGAGCAGTACTTC.